These T cell receptor beta chains were read from a single sample in a study of response to subunit inactivated influenza vaccine. TCRdb independently ran MiXCR on the RT-PCR reads; one entry per CDR3 protein. The profile shows 450,000 to 700,000 distinct CDR3 sequences, 12% to 15% of them singletons. This specimen consisted of PBMCs from blood, obtained about 12 days after vaccination. Receptors were obtained from a man aged 50 or older who received an inactivated influenza vaccine. Each CDR3 is given with its conserved first and last residue. Fields, in order: J gene, D gene, V gene, clone size, CDR3 protein, CDR3 DNA. A D gene is named only where the DNA matches it firmly. Only some rows state a clone size, as once, few, many or a class for expanded clones.

TRBJ2-3	TRBD2	TRBV7-9	-	CASSSWTSGRLTDTQYF	TGTGCCAGCAGCTCTTGGACTAGCGGGCGACTGACAGATACGCAGTATTTT
TRBJ1-4	-	TRBV4-2	-	CASRMGAARATNEKLFF	TGTGCCAGCAGAATGGGGGCAGCGCGGGCAACTAATGAAAAACTGTTTTTT
TRBJ2-3	-	TRBV28	few	CASSDSSTDTQYF	TGTGCCAGCAGCGATTCCAGCACAGATACGCAGTATTTT
TRBJ2-5	-	TRBV5-5	-	CASSLIPRVETQYF	TGTGCCAGCAGCTTGATCCCCAGGGTGGAGACCCAGTACTTC
TRBJ2-1	TRBD2	TRBV6-1	-	CASSPSGGATYNEQFF	TGTGCCAGCAGTCCTAGCGGGGGGGCAACCTACAATGAGCAGTTCTTC
TRBJ2-1	-	TRBV28	-	CASIQGLAGKNEQFF	TGTGCCAGCATTCAGGGGTTGGCGGGAAAGAATGAGCAGTTCTTC
TRBJ2-3	TRBD2	TRBV24-1	many	CATSLAGEADTQYF	TGTGCCACCAGTCTAGCGGGAGAGGCTGATACGCAGTATTTT
TRBJ2-1	TRBD2	TRBV15	-	CATSRDQGGGDEQFF	TGTGCCACCAGCAGAGATCAGGGCGGGGGGGATGAGCAGTTCTTC
TRBJ2-7	-	TRBV7-9	few	CASSLEFWSGSSYEQYF	TGTGCCAGCAGCTTAGAGTTCTGGTCCGGTAGCTCCTACGAGCAGTACTTC
TRBJ2-5	-	TRBV29-1	-	CSVVSRQETQYF	TGCAGCGTTGTTAGCAGGCAAGAGACCCAGTACTTC
TRBJ2-1	-	TRBV30	few	CAWNTRRSSYNEQFF	TGTGCCTGGAACACCCGCAGGAGCTCCTACAATGAGCAGTTCTTC
TRBJ2-7	-	TRBV12-3/TRBV12-4	few	CASSLGHPAYEQYF	TGTGCCAGCAGTTTAGGACACCCAGCGTACGAGCAGTACTTC
TRBJ2-2	-	TRBV5-1	many	CASSFSTVANTGELFF	TGCGCCAGCAGCTTTTCGACAGTTGCGAACACCGGGGAGCTGTTTTTT
TRBJ1-6	TRBD1	TRBV20-1	-	CSARGDSGPLHF	TGCAGTGCTAGAGGGGACAGCGGGCCCCTCCACTTT
TRBJ2-5	-	TRBV20-1	-	CSARWVGETQYF	TGCAGTGCTAGATGGGTGGGAGAGACCCAGTACTTC
TRBJ2-7	-	TRBV7-9	-	CASSLVVAGADEQYF	TGTGCCAGCAGCTTAGTCGTGGCAGGGGCGGACGAGCAGTACTTC
TRBJ1-2	-	TRBV4-1	few	CASSRGPTPGYGYTF	TGCGCCAGCAGCCGAGGCCCGACCCCCGGGTATGGCTACACCTTC
TRBJ2-2	-	TRBV5-1	many	CASSLEAPNTGELFF	TGCGCCAGCAGCTTGGAGGCCCCGAACACCGGGGAGCTGTTTTTT
TRBJ2-4	-	TRBV15	-	CATSRDKLDSLAKNIQYF	TGTGCCACCAGCAGAGATAAATTAGACAGCCTAGCCAAAAACATTCAGTACTTC
TRBJ2-5	-	TRBV29-1	-	CSVEAPYQETQYF	TGCAGCGTTGAGGCCCCGTACCAAGAGACCCAGTACTTC
TRBJ2-6	-	TRBV14	few	CASSQERGGIGQSYLDSGANVLTF	TGTGCCAGCAGCCAAGAGAGAGGTGGGATCGGACAGTCTTACCTTGACTCTGGGGCCAACGTCCTGACTTTC
TRBJ2-4	-	TRBV14	few	CASSQDRIRQYF	TGTGCCAGCAGCCAAGATAGGATTCGGCAGTACTTC
TRBJ2-3	-	TRBV5-1	-	CASSPGLTSTDTQYF	TGCGCCAGCAGCCCTGGACTTACTAGCACAGATACGCAGTATTTT
TRBJ1-2	TRBD1	TRBV30	-	CAWTVTGINYGYTF	TGTGCCTGGACTGTGACAGGGATTAACTATGGCTACACCTTC
TRBJ2-3	-	TRBV20-1	few	CSALHTDRQYF	TGCAGTGCCCTACATACGGACCGACAGTATTTT
TRBJ2-7	TRBD1	TRBV28	few	CASTGTVSYEQYF	TGTGCCAGCACGGGGACAGTCTCCTACGAGCAGTACTTC
TRBJ2-3	-	TRBV28	few	CASSSPSGWGDTQYF	TGTGCCAGCAGTTCACCCTCGGGGTGGGGGGATACGCAGTATTTT
TRBJ1-1	TRBD1	TRBV5-1	many	CASSLERTGAVAEAFF	TGCGCCAGCAGCCTTGAAAGGACAGGCGCGGTCGCTGAAGCTTTCTTT
TRBJ1-1	TRBD1	TRBV6-1	-	CASSKDRVSWTEAFF	TGTGCCAGCAGTAAGGACAGGGTATCGTGGACTGAAGCTTTCTTT
TRBJ2-3	TRBD2	TRBV28	-	CASSLLRGGSDTQYF	TGTGCCAGCAGTTTGTTGCGGGGGGGCTCAGATACGCAGTATTTT
TRBJ2-7	-	TRBV20-1	-	CSAKKYMVVNDEQYF	TGCAGTGCCAAAAAGTACATGGTCGTAAACGACGAGCAGTACTTC
TRBJ1-5	-	TRBV7-2	few	CASSPNENQPQHF	TGTGCCAGCAGCCCCAATGAGAATCAGCCCCAGCATTTT
TRBJ1-4	-	TRBV7-8	few	CASRWTELNEKLFF	TGTGCCAGCAGGTGGACAGAACTTAATGAAAAACTGTTTTTT
TRBJ2-1	TRBD2	TRBV28	few	CASSLPSGRAGNEQFF	TGTGCCAGCAGTTTACCCAGCGGGAGGGCGGGGAATGAGCAGTTCTTC
TRBJ2-7	TRBD2	TRBV14	few	CASSQVSSGRVTKYF	TGTGCCAGCAGCCAAGTGTCTAGCGGGAGGGTAACGAAGTACTTC
TRBJ2-5	-	TRBV29-1	many	CSAGARETQYF	TGCAGCGCCGGAGCGAGGGAGACCCAGTACTTC
TRBJ2-4	-	TRBV29-1	-	CSVGPGGAKNIQYF	TGCAGCGTTGGTCCAGGAGGGGCCAAAAACATTCAGTACTTC
TRBJ2-2	TRBD1	TRBV19	few	CASSIHRGDTGELFF	TGTGCCAGTAGTATCCACAGGGGGGACACCGGGGAGCTGTTTTTT
TRBJ2-1	-	TRBV6-1	-	CASKQGNYNEQFF	TGTGCCAGCAAGCAGGGAAACTACAATGAGCAGTTCTTC
TRBJ2-1	TRBD1	TRBV29-1	many	CSVVRTGVTGEQFF	TGCAGCGTTGTCCGGACAGGGGTCACCGGTGAGCAGTTCTTC
TRBJ1-5	-	TRBV14	-	CASSHSKGQPQHF	TGTGCCAGCAGCCATTCAAAGGGTCAGCCCCAGCATTTT
TRBJ2-2	-	TRBV11-2	-	CASSPSRELVWELFF	TGTGCCAGCAGCCCTAGTAGGGAGCTCGTGTGGGAGCTGTTTTTT
TRBJ2-5	-	TRBV4-1	-	CASSQEGRMLSPQETQYF	TGCGCCAGCAGCCAAGAAGGAAGAATGCTGAGCCCCCAAGAGACCCAGTACTTC
TRBJ2-7	-	TRBV20-1	-	CSAREWARSYEQYF	TGCAGTGCTAGAGAATGGGCGAGATCCTACGAGCAGTACTTC
TRBJ2-5	-	TRBV4-2	few	CASSQEFDGKETQYF	TGTGCCAGCAGCCAAGAATTTGACGGCAAAGAGACCCAGTACTTC
TRBJ2-1	-	TRBV15	few	CATSGYGDNEQFF	TGTGCCACCAGCGGGTACGGTGACAATGAGCAGTTCTTC
TRBJ1-6	TRBD1	TRBV2	few	CASSEGDRDNSPLHF	TGTGCCAGCAGTGAAGGCGACAGGGATAATTCACCCCTCCACTTT
TRBJ2-7	TRBD1	TRBV10-3	few	CAIRDRDRGSYEQYF	TGTGCCATCAGGGACCGGGACAGGGGCTCCTACGAGCAGTACTTC
TRBJ2-1	TRBD1	TRBV5-1	few	CASSWGQSSYNEQFF	TGCGCCAGCAGCTGGGGACAGAGCTCCTACAATGAGCAGTTCTTC